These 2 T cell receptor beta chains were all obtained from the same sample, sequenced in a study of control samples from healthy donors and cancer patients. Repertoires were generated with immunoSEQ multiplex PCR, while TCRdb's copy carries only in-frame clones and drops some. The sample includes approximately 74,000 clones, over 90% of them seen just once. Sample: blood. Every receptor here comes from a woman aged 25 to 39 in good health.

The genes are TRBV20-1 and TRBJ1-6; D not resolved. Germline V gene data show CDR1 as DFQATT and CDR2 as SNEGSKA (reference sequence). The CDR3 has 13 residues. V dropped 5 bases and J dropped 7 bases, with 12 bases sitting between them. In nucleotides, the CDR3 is TGCAGTGCTGGTGGGTCTGGGAATTCACCCCTCCACTTT. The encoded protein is CSAGGSGNSPLHF.

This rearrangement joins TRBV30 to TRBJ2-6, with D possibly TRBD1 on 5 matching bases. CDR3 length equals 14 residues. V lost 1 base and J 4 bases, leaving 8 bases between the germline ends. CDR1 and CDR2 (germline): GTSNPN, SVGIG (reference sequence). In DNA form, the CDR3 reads TGTGCCTGGAGTGCAGGGTCCGGGGCCAACGTCCTGACTTTC. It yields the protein CAWSAGSGANVLTF.